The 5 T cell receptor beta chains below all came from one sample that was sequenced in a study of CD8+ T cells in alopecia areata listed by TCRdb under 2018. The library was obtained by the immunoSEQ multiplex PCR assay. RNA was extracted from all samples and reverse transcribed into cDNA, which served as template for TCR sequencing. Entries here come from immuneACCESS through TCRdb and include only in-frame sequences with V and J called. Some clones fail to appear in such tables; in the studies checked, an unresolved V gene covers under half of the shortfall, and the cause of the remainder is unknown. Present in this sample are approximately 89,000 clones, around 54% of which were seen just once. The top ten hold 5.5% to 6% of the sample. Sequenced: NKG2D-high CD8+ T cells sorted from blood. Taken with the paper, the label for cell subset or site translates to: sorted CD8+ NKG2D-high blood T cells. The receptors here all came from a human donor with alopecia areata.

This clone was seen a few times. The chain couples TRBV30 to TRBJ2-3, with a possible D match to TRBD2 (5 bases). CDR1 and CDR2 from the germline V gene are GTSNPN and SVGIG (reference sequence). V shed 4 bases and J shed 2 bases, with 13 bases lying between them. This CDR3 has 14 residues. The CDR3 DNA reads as TGTGCCTGGAAGGTCGGGGAGTACACAGATACGCAGTATTTT. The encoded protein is CAWKVGEYTDTQYF. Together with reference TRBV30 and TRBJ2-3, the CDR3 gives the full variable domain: SQTIHQWPATLVQPVGSPLSLECTVEGTSNPNLYWYRQAAGRGLQLLFYSVGIGQISSEVPQNLSASRPQDRQFILSSKKLLLSDSGFYLCAWKVGEYTDTQYFGPGTRLTVL.

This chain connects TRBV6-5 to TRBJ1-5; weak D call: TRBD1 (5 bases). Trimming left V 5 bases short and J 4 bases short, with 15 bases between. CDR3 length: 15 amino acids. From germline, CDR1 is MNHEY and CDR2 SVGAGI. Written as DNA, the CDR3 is TGTGCCAGCAGTCCCCGGGACGGGTTTAATCAGCCCCAGCATTTT. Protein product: CASSPRDGFNQPQHF.

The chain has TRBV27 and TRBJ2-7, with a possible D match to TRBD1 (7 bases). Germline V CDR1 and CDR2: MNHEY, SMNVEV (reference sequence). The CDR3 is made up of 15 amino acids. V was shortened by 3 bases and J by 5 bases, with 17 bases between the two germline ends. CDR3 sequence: CASSLISEGADEQYF. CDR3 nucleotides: TGTGCCAGCAGTTTGATTTCGGAGGGGGCTGACGAGCAGTACTTC.

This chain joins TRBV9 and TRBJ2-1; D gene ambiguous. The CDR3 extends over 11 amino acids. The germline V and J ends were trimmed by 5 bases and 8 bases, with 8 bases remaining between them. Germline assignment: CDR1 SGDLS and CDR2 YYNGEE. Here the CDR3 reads CASSFEDEQFF. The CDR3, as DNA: TGTGCCAGCAGTTTCGAGGATGAGCAGTTCTTC. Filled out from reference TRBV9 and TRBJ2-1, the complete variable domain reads DSGVTQTPKHLITATGQRVTLRCSPRSGDLSVYWYQQSLDQGLQFLIQYYNGEERAKGNILERFSAQQFPDLHSELNLSSLELGDSALYFCASSFEDEQFFGPGTRLTVL.

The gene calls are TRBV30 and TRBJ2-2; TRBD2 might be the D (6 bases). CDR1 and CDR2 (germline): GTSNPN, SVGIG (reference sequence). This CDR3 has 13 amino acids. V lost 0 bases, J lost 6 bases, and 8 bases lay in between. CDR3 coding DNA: TGTGCCTGGAGTGTCGGAGGGGCCGGGGAGCTGTTTTTT. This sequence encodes CAWSVGGAGELFF. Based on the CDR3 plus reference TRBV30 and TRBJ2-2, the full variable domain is SQTIHQWPATLVQPVGSPLSLECTVEGTSNPNLYWYRQAAGRGLQLLFYSVGIGQISSEVPQNLSASRPQDRQFILSSKKLLLSDSGFYLCAWSVGGAGELFFGEGSRLTVL.